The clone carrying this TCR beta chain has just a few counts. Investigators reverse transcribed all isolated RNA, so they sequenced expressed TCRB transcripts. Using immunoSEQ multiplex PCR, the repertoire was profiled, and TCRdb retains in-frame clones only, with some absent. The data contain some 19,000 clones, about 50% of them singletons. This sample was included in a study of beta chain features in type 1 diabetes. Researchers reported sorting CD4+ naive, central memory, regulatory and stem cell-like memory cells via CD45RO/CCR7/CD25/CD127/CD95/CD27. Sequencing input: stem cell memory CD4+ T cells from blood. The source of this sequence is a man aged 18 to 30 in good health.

CDR3 in amino acids: CSSAGPGLAVGAQYF. Here the CDR3 DNA reads TGCAGCTCGGCGGGTCCGGGACTAGCGGTCGGGGCCCAGTACTTC. The chain recombines TRBV29-1 with TRBJ2-5, with 11 nucleotides matching TRBD2. Per the germline V gene, CDR1 is SQVTM and CDR2 is ANQGSEA. The V and J ends lost 8 bases and 9 bases, in that order; junction bases with no gene match: 17. The CDR3 is 15 amino acids.